This T cell receptor beta chain is from a study of control samples from healthy donors and cancer patients (dated by TCRdb to 2020 to 2022). The library was built by means of the immunoSEQ multiplex PCR assay. TCRdb obtained this table from immuneACCESS and retained in-frame rearrangements with V and J assigned. These tables miss some clones; where compared with another copy, unresolved V genes account for less than half of the shortfall, and the remainder is unexplained. Present in this sample are more than 95,000 clones, around nine tenths of which were seen just once. Approximately 19% of the sample is taken by the ten largest. With respect to this clone: Its recognized antigen is unknown. Base qualities are not at hand, and no much larger clone is one base apart.

This clonotype was obtained from a man aged 60-69 years with lung cancer. Sequenced sample: PBMCs.

The CDR3 corresponds to CASTLGVFEETQYF. DNA sequence: TGTGCCAGCACCCTGGGGGTGTTCGAGGAGACCCAGTACTTC. The sequence links TRBV6-5 to TRBJ2-5; the D gene could be TRBD1 or TRBD2, each one agreeing over 5 bases. Based on the germline V gene, the CDR1 and CDR2 sequences are MNHEY and SVGAGI. There are 14 amino acids in the CDR3, from cysteine to phenylalanine inclusive. The CDR3 DNA has 42 bases and is translated from base 1. V is pared back by 7 bases and J by 5 bases, with 17 bases lying between the germline termini.